This is a list of T cell receptor beta chains from one sample in a study of T cell responses to AZD1222 COVID-19 vaccine. Data came from immunoSEQ multiplex PCR; TCRdb stores just in-frame clones and leaves some out. The sample holds some 130,000 clones; 80% to 90% are singletons and the top ten take around 8%. The sample here was peripheral blood, taken on day 0 of AZD1222 vaccination. All receptors come from an adult in good health. CDR3s include the opening cysteine and the closing phenylalanine or tryptophan. Each record gives: J gene, V gene, clone size, D gene, CDR3 protein, CDR3 DNA. The D gene is left open where the match is weak. Size is stated for part of the rows, as once, few or many counts, or as a class when the clone is expanded.

J gene: TRBJ2-1; V gene: TRBV9; clone size: .; D gene: .; CDR3 protein: CASRAPGDPRGNEQFF; CDR3 DNA: TGTGCCAGCAGAGCCCCAGGGGACCCCCGGGGCAATGAGCAGTTCTTC
J gene: TRBJ2-7; V gene: TRBV24-1; clone size: .; D gene: .; CDR3 protein: CATSDLRGYEQYF; CDR3 DNA: TGTGCCACCAGTGATTTAAGGGGCTACGAGCAGTACTTC
J gene: TRBJ1-6; V gene: TRBV5-1; clone size: .; D gene: TRBD1; CDR3 protein: CASSLGQQNSPLHF; CDR3 DNA: TGCGCCAGCAGCCTGGGACAGCAGAATTCACCCCTCCACTTT
J gene: TRBJ2-3; V gene: TRBV9; clone size: .; D gene: TRBD1; CDR3 protein: CASSAGQGPDTQYF; CDR3 DNA: TGTGCCAGCAGCGCGGGACAGGGCCCAGATACGCAGTATTTT
J gene: TRBJ2-7; V gene: TRBV11-2; clone size: .; D gene: .; CDR3 protein: CASSLGRAYEQYF; CDR3 DNA: TGTGCCAGCAGCTTAGGGAGGGCCTACGAGCAGTACTTC
J gene: TRBJ2-1; V gene: TRBV19; clone size: .; D gene: TRBD2; CDR3 protein: CASSGRTSGREREQFF; CDR3 DNA: TGTGCCAGTAGTGGCAGGACTAGCGGGAGGGAACGGGAGCAGTTCTTC
J gene: TRBJ2-5; V gene: TRBV2; clone size: .; D gene: TRBD2; CDR3 protein: CASSEFAGGQETQYF; CDR3 DNA: TGTGCCAGCAGTGAGTTCGCGGGAGGCCAAGAGACCCAGTACTTC
J gene: TRBJ1-1; V gene: TRBV6-5; clone size: .; D gene: .; CDR3 protein: CASSGGLGAEAFF; CDR3 DNA: TGTGCCAGCAGCGGGGGGTTAGGGGCTGAAGCTTTCTTT
J gene: TRBJ1-1; V gene: TRBV5-1; clone size: .; D gene: .; CDR3 protein: CASSSPENTEAFF; CDR3 DNA: TGCGCCAGCAGCTCCCCAGAGAACACTGAAGCTTTCTTT
J gene: TRBJ2-1; V gene: TRBV5-1; clone size: .; D gene: .; CDR3 protein: CASSNSGPQGGNEQFF; CDR3 DNA: TGCGCCAGCAGCAATAGTGGGCCCCAAGGAGGCAATGAGCAGTTCTTC
J gene: TRBJ1-5; V gene: TRBV4-1; clone size: .; D gene: .; CDR3 protein: CASSQRDGFGGQPQHF; CDR3 DNA: TGCGCCAGCAGCCAAAGAGACGGCTTTGGAGGTCAGCCCCAGCATTTT
J gene: TRBJ1-2; V gene: TRBV5-8; clone size: .; D gene: .; CDR3 protein: CASSRGVGYGYTF; CDR3 DNA: TGTGCCAGCAGCCGGGGCGTGGGCTATGGCTACACCTTC
J gene: TRBJ2-1; V gene: TRBV30; clone size: .; D gene: TRBD1; CDR3 protein: CAWSVHRGRDNEQFF; CDR3 DNA: TGTGCCTGGAGTGTACACAGGGGTCGCGACAATGAGCAGTTCTTC
J gene: TRBJ2-7; V gene: TRBV6-4; clone size: .; D gene: TRBD2; CDR3 protein: CASSELAGEATYEQYF; CDR3 DNA: TGTGCCAGCAGTGAGTTAGCGGGAGAGGCAACCTACGAGCAGTACTTC
J gene: TRBJ2-7; V gene: TRBV2; clone size: .; D gene: TRBD2; CDR3 protein: CASSAAGLAVTQQYF; CDR3 DNA: TGTGCCAGCAGCGCTGCGGGACTAGCGGTTACCCAGCAGTACTTC
J gene: TRBJ1-1; V gene: TRBV11-3; clone size: once; D gene: .; CDR3 protein: CASSLQGRNTEAFF; CDR3 DNA: TGTGCCAGCAGCTTACAGGGCAGGAACACTGAAGCTTTCTTT
J gene: TRBJ1-2; V gene: TRBV7-3; clone size: .; D gene: .; CDR3 protein: CASSLLPGAGGYTF; CDR3 DNA: TGTGCCAGCAGCTTACTTCCGGGGGCAGGGGGCTACACCTTC
J gene: TRBJ1-1; V gene: TRBV10-3; clone size: few; D gene: TRBD1; CDR3 protein: CAISARTGSTEAFF; CDR3 DNA: TGTGCCATCAGTGCCAGGACAGGGAGCACTGAAGCTTTCTTT
J gene: TRBJ1-1; V gene: TRBV18; clone size: once; D gene: .; CDR3 protein: CASSGQSNTEAFF; CDR3 DNA: TGTGCCAGCTCAGGACAGAGCAACACTGAAGCTTTCTTT
J gene: TRBJ1-2; V gene: TRBV28; clone size: .; D gene: .; CDR3 protein: CASSLPALINGYTF; CDR3 DNA: TGTGCCAGCAGTTTGCCAGCTCTAATTAATGGCTACACCTTC
J gene: TRBJ1-5; V gene: TRBV12-2; clone size: .; D gene: .; CDR3 protein: CASSGAGCCQPQHF; CDR3 DNA: TGTGCAAGTTCTGGGGCAGGGTGCTGTCAGCCCCAGCATTTT
J gene: TRBJ1-2; V gene: TRBV4-2; clone size: .; D gene: .; CDR3 protein: CASSQGYYGYTF; CDR3 DNA: TGTGCCAGCAGCCAAGGGTACTATGGCTACACCTTC
J gene: TRBJ2-7; V gene: TRBV30; clone size: .; D gene: .; CDR3 protein: CAWSKVQALSF; CDR3 DNA: TGTGCCTGGAGTAAAGTACAAGCGTTGAGCTTC
J gene: TRBJ1-5; V gene: TRBV5-1; clone size: few; D gene: .; CDR3 protein: CASSRDLLGNQPQHF; CDR3 DNA: TGCGCCAGCAGTCGTGATTTGCTGGGCAATCAGCCCCAGCATTTT
J gene: TRBJ1-2; V gene: TRBV3-1/TRBV3-2; clone size: .; D gene: .; CDR3 protein: CASSQVWGGSNYGYTF; CDR3 DNA: TGTGCCAGCAGCCAAGTTTGGGGAGGGTCCAACTATGGCTACACCTTC
J gene: TRBJ1-2; V gene: TRBV7-3; clone size: .; D gene: TRBD1; CDR3 protein: CASSLNPNGQGNYGYTF; CDR3 DNA: TGTGCCAGCAGCTTAAACCCCAATGGACAGGGAAACTATGGCTACACCTTC
J gene: TRBJ1-5; V gene: TRBV4-1; clone size: .; D gene: .; CDR3 protein: CASSQGTANSNQPQHF; CDR3 DNA: TGCGCCAGCAGCCAAGGGACAGCAAATAGCAATCAGCCCCAGCATTTT
J gene: TRBJ2-7; V gene: TRBV29-1; clone size: once; D gene: .; CDR3 protein: CSVEDQTYEQYF; CDR3 DNA: TGCAGCGTTGAAGATCAGACGTACGAGCAGTACTTC
J gene: TRBJ1-2; V gene: TRBV28; clone size: .; D gene: .; CDR3 protein: CASSLTAIRGGYTF; CDR3 DNA: TGTGCCAGCAGTCTGACCGCTATTCGGGGTGGCTACACCTTC
J gene: TRBJ2-2; V gene: TRBV5-6; clone size: .; D gene: .; CDR3 protein: CASSLGLARGELFF; CDR3 DNA: TGTGCCAGCAGCTTGGGGTTAGCTCGAGGGGAGCTGTTTTTT
J gene: TRBJ1-2; V gene: TRBV15; clone size: few; D gene: .; CDR3 protein: CATSRDDRGHNYGYTF; CDR3 DNA: TGTGCCACCAGCAGAGATGATCGGGGGCATAACTATGGCTACACCTTC
J gene: TRBJ2-1; V gene: TRBV2; clone size: .; D gene: .; CDR3 protein: CASRLDQSSYNEQFF; CDR3 DNA: TGTGCCAGCAGACTAGACCAGAGCTCCTACAATGAGCAGTTCTTC
J gene: TRBJ1-5; V gene: TRBV27; clone size: .; D gene: .; CDR3 protein: CATENGNQPQHF; CDR3 DNA: TGTGCCACCGAGAATGGCAATCAGCCCCAGCATTTT
J gene: TRBJ1-2; V gene: TRBV2; clone size: .; D gene: .; CDR3 protein: CASSEAYRYTF; CDR3 DNA: TGTGCCAGCAGTGAAGCTTATCGCTACACCTTC
J gene: TRBJ1-1; V gene: TRBV13; clone size: .; D gene: .; CDR3 protein: CASRLDGNTEAFF; CDR3 DNA: TGTGCCAGCAGACTGGACGGAAACACTGAAGCTTTCTTT
J gene: TRBJ1-6; V gene: TRBV11-3; clone size: .; D gene: .; CDR3 protein: CASSLETANSPLHF; CDR3 DNA: TGTGCCAGCAGCTTGGAGACAGCCAATTCACCCCTCCACTTT
J gene: TRBJ1-6; V gene: TRBV24-1; clone size: once; D gene: .; CDR3 protein: CATSDWHQAGYNSPLHF; CDR3 DNA: TGTGCCACCAGTGATTGGCATCAGGCTGGTTATAATTCACCCCTCCACTTT
J gene: TRBJ2-2; V gene: TRBV3-1/TRBV3-2; clone size: .; D gene: TRBD2; CDR3 protein: CASSQWTSGSRELFF; CDR3 DNA: TGTGCCAGCAGCCAATGGACTAGCGGGAGTCGGGAGCTGTTTTTT
J gene: TRBJ1-5; V gene: TRBV7-2; clone size: .; D gene: TRBD1; CDR3 protein: CASSSQGSNQPQHF; CDR3 DNA: TGTGCCAGCAGCTCACAGGGGAGCAATCAGCCCCAGCATTTT
J gene: TRBJ2-1; V gene: TRBV11-3; clone size: .; D gene: .; CDR3 protein: CASSLYSSYNEQFF; CDR3 DNA: TGTGCCAGCAGCTTATATAGCTCCTACAATGAGCAGTTCTTC
J gene: TRBJ1-2; V gene: TRBV10-1; clone size: .; D gene: TRBD1; CDR3 protein: CASSGDSYGYTF; CDR3 DNA: TGCGCCAGCAGTGGGGACAGCTATGGCTACACCTTC
J gene: TRBJ2-3; V gene: TRBV28; clone size: .; D gene: .; CDR3 protein: CASSSHRGLTDTQYF; CDR3 DNA: TGTGCCAGCAGTTCCCACAGGGGACTTACAGATACGCAGTATTTT
J gene: TRBJ1-5; V gene: TRBV30; clone size: .; D gene: .; CDR3 protein: CAWSVVGEPQHF; CDR3 DNA: TGTGCCTGGAGTGTCGTTGGGGAGCCCCAGCATTTT
J gene: TRBJ1-3; V gene: TRBV21-1; clone size: .; D gene: .; CDR3 protein: CASSKCGLYGNTIYF; CDR3 DNA: TGTGCCAGCAGCAAATGTGGGTTATATGGAAACACCATATATTTT
J gene: TRBJ1-5; V gene: TRBV27; clone size: .; D gene: .; CDR3 protein: CASSSYRDEPQHF; CDR3 DNA: TGTGCCAGCAGTTCTTACAGGGACGAGCCCCAGCATTTT
J gene: TRBJ1-6; V gene: TRBV9; clone size: .; D gene: TRBD1; CDR3 protein: CASSPTGASSYNSPLHF; CDR3 DNA: TGTGCCAGCAGCCCTACAGGGGCGAGCTCCTATAATTCACCCCTCCACTTT
J gene: TRBJ1-1; V gene: TRBV7-8; clone size: .; D gene: TRBD1; CDR3 protein: CASSLETGGTEAFF; CDR3 DNA: TGTGCCAGCAGCTTAGAGACAGGGGGCACTGAAGCTTTCTTT
J gene: TRBJ2-3; V gene: TRBV2; clone size: .; D gene: .; CDR3 protein: CANSRDDDTQYF; CDR3 DNA: TGTGCCAACTCTCGGGACGACGATACGCAGTATTTT
J gene: TRBJ1-2; V gene: TRBV28; clone size: few; D gene: .; CDR3 protein: CASIRVGYGYTF; CDR3 DNA: TGTGCCAGCATCAGGGTGGGCTATGGCTACACCTTC
J gene: TRBJ2-7; V gene: TRBV20-1; clone size: .; D gene: .; CDR3 protein: CSASEVTGYALYEQYF; CDR3 DNA: TGCAGTGCTAGTGAGGTTACAGGGTACGCTCTCTACGAGCAGTACTTC
J gene: TRBJ1-1; V gene: TRBV29-1; clone size: .; D gene: .; CDR3 protein: CSLRVNTEAFF; CDR3 DNA: TGCAGCCTCAGGGTGAACACTGAAGCTTTCTTT
J gene: TRBJ2-1; V gene: TRBV3-1/TRBV3-2; clone size: .; D gene: TRBD2; CDR3 protein: CASSLGPPGLAGSYNEQFF; CDR3 DNA: TGTGCCAGCAGCTTAGGGCCCCCGGGACTAGCGGGCTCCTACAATGAGCAGTTCTTC
J gene: TRBJ2-1; V gene: TRBV3-1/TRBV3-2; clone size: .; D gene: .; CDR3 protein: CASSQLYTGNEQFF; CDR3 DNA: TGTGCCAGCAGCCAACTCTACACGGGCAATGAGCAGTTCTTC
J gene: TRBJ2-7; V gene: TRBV6-5; clone size: .; D gene: TRBD2; CDR3 protein: CASSYSGLAAYEQYF; CDR3 DNA: TGTGCCAGCAGTTACTCGGGACTAGCGGCCTACGAGCAGTACTTC
J gene: TRBJ1-6; V gene: TRBV6-6; clone size: .; D gene: .; CDR3 protein: CASSYLANSPLHF; CDR3 DNA: TGTGCCAGCAGTTACCTTGCGAATTCACCCCTCCACTTT